Listed below are T cell receptor beta chains from one sample, sequenced in a study of blood T cell repertoires in COVID-19. TCRdb's copy holds only in-frame clones and misses some; the assay was immunoSEQ multiplex PCR. The top ten hold about 8.4% of the sample, which has 150,000 to 200,000 clones, about 80% seen once. Sequenced sample: peripheral blood. Every receptor here comes from a woman aged 70 to 79 with acute or convalescent COVID-19. CDR3s include the opening cysteine and the closing phenylalanine or tryptophan. A D gene is named only where the DNA matches it firmly. Clone sizes are given selectively: once, few, many, or a class where the clone is expanded.

abundance	d_gene	v_gene	j_gene	CDR3aa	CDR3nt
-	TRBD1	TRBV20-1	TRBJ1-5	CSASATGGGQPQHF	TGCAGTGCTAGTGCCACAGGGGGCGGGCAGCCCCAGCATTTT
-	-	TRBV6-5	TRBJ1-5	CASSPGHVNQPQHF	TGTGCCAGCAGTCCGGGACATGTTAATCAGCCCCAGCATTTT
-	-	TRBV27	TRBJ1-5	CASRPLWGGQQPQHF	TGTGCCAGCAGGCCCCTCTGGGGAGGGCAACAGCCCCAGCATTTT
-	TRBD1	TRBV10-3	TRBJ2-2	CAISATGGDGELFF	TGTGCCATCAGTGCGACAGGGGGAGACGGGGAGCTGTTTTTT
-	TRBD1	TRBV5-1	TRBJ1-4	CASSPGQGAEKLFF	TGCGCCAGCAGCCCGGGACAGGGGGCCGAAAAACTGTTTTTT
-	-	TRBV27	TRBJ2-1	CASRNLAYNEQFF	TGTGCCAGCAGGAATCTAGCGTACAATGAGCAGTTCTTC
-	TRBD2	TRBV2	TRBJ2-1	CASSGLAGGYNEQFF	TGTGCCAGCAGTGGGCTAGCGGGGGGTTACAATGAGCAGTTCTTC
-	TRBD2	TRBV7-2	TRBJ2-7	CASSVTSGSYEQYF	TGTGCCAGCAGCGTAACTAGCGGGAGCTACGAGCAGTACTTC
-	-	TRBV30	TRBJ2-5	CAWSIGHDQETQYF	TGTGCCTGGAGTATCGGACACGACCAAGAGACCCAGTACTTC
-	TRBD1	TRBV19	TRBJ1-2	CATKGQGKNYGYTF	TGTGCCACTAAGGGACAGGGCAAGAACTATGGCTACACCTTC
few	TRBD1	TRBV19	TRBJ1-5	CASSISGTGTARQPQHF	TGTGCCAGTAGTATATCCGGGACAGGGACGGCAAGGCAGCCCCAGCATTTT
-	TRBD1	TRBV2	TRBJ1-1	CASTRDRGQGTEAFF	TGTGCCAGCACGCGCGACAGGGGACAGGGCACTGAAGCTTTCTTT
-	-	TRBV28	TRBJ2-2	CASSFADSSNTGELFF	TGTGCCAGCAGTTTCGCAGACTCCTCTAATACCGGGGAGCTGTTTTTT
-	TRBD1	TRBV4-3	TRBJ2-2	CASSLGTGDTGELFF	TGCGCCAGCAGCCTAGGGACAGGGGACACCGGGGAGCTGTTTTTT
-	TRBD1	TRBV4-3	TRBJ1-6	CASSQGTGEGSPLHF	TGCGCCAGCAGCCAGGGGACAGGGGAGGGATCACCCCTCCACTTT
once	-	TRBV29-1	TRBJ2-7	CSVEEGPTYEQYF	TGCAGCGTTGAGGAGGGCCCGACCTACGAGCAGTACTTC
-	TRBD2	TRBV10-2	TRBJ2-1	CASSELAGVGNEQFF	TGCGCCAGCAGTGAGCTAGCGGGAGTGGGGAATGAGCAGTTCTTC
-	TRBD2	TRBV5-4	TRBJ2-1	CASSYGLAGGAEQFF	TGTGCCAGCAGCTACGGACTAGCGGGAGGGGCCGAGCAGTTCTTC
-	TRBD1	TRBV29-1	TRBJ1-1	CSVAPEAGGDTEAFF	TGCAGCGTTGCACCCGAGGCAGGGGGTGACACTGAAGCTTTCTTT
-	TRBD2	TRBV7-2	TRBJ2-2	CASSDGTSGARRELFF	TGTGCCAGCAGCGATGGGACTAGCGGGGCACGTAGGGAGCTGTTTTTT
-	TRBD2	TRBV6-2/TRBV6-3	TRBJ2-3	CASSYFSGAGADTQYF	TGTGCCAGCAGTTACTTTAGCGGGGCCGGCGCAGATACGCAGTATTTT
-	-	TRBV21-1	TRBJ2-3	CASSRDSGGADTQYF	TGTGCCAGCAGCAGGGACTCAGGGGGCGCAGATACGCAGTATTTT
-	-	TRBV10-3	TRBJ1-4	CAISAGRGSEKLFF	TGTGCCATCAGTGCGGGCAGGGGTAGTGAAAAACTGTTTTTT
-	TRBD2	TRBV28	TRBJ2-2	CASSLWGAGSTGELFF	TGTGCCAGCAGTTTATGGGGAGCGGGAAGCACCGGGGAGCTGTTTTTT
once	-	TRBV2	TRBJ1-6	CASSDRGNSPLHF	TGTGCCAGCAGTGACAGGGGCAATTCACCCCTCCACTTT
-	-	TRBV4-1	TRBJ2-5	CASSQLGRGGSGETQYF	TGCGCCAGCAGCCAACTTGGCCGCGGGGGCTCAGGGGAGACCCAGTACTTC
-	-	TRBV7-9	TRBJ2-2	CASSPRGGGELFF	TGTGCCAGCAGCCCCAGAGGGGGCGGGGAGCTGTTTTTT
-	-	TRBV18	TRBJ1-4	CASSPRSPNEKLFF	TGTGCCAGCTCACCTCGGTCGCCAAATGAAAAACTGTTTTTT
-	TRBD1	TRBV4-1	TRBJ2-1	CASSQGTGEDEQFF	TGCGCCAGCAGCCAAGGGACAGGGGAAGATGAGCAGTTCTTC
few	TRBD2	TRBV5-1	TRBJ2-2	CASSSAGASTGELFF	TGCGCCAGCAGCTCTGCGGGAGCCTCGACCGGGGAGCTGTTTTTT
-	TRBD1	TRBV6-1	TRBJ1-4	CASSAGGGWTNEKLFF	TGTGCCAGCAGTGCAGGGGGCGGATGGACTAATGAAAAACTGTTTTTT
-	-	TRBV11-3	TRBJ1-1	CASSFRGRVNTEAFF	TGTGCCAGCAGCTTCCGCGGCAGGGTAAACACTGAAGCTTTCTTT
-	-	TRBV28	TRBJ1-4	CASSLEGSATNEKLFF	TGTGCCAGCAGTTTAGAAGGGAGCGCAACTAATGAAAAACTGTTTTTT
-	TRBD2	TRBV5-1	TRBJ2-3	CASSSGRAGVDTQYF	TGCGCCAGCAGCTCCGGGAGGGCCGGGGTAGATACGCAGTATTTT
-	-	TRBV9	TRBJ2-7	CASSHSGDEQYF	TGTGCCAGCAGCCACTCGGGGGACGAGCAGTACTTC
few	-	TRBV10-2	TRBJ1-6	CASNIEGPRLNSPLHF	TGCGCCAGCAACATCGAGGGTCCTCGGCTTAATTCACCCCTCCACTTT
once	TRBD2	TRBV7-2	TRBJ2-3	CASSLGASGGTDTQYF	TGTGCCAGCAGCTTAGGGGCTAGCGGGGGGACAGATACGCAGTATTTT
-	TRBD1	TRBV7-9	TRBJ2-5	CASSLRGTGFRETQYF	TGTGCCAGCAGCTTACGTGGGACAGGGTTTCGGGAGACCCAGTACTTC
-	TRBD2	TRBV28	TRBJ2-1	CASSFVSGRGGQWRQFF	TGTGCCAGCAGTTTCGTAAGCGGGAGGGGTGGACAATGGAGACAGTTCTTC
-	TRBD2	TRBV10-3	TRBJ2-1	CAISERAGRPSGGRNEQFF	TGTGCCATCAGTGAGAGGGCAGGGAGGCCTAGCGGGGGGAGGAATGAGCAGTTCTTC
-	TRBD1	TRBV28	TRBJ1-2	CASSFEQGIYGYTF	TGTGCCAGCAGTTTCGAACAGGGGATCTATGGCTACACCTTC